Following are 20 T cell receptor beta chains from one sample sequenced in a study of blood T cell repertoires in COVID-19. Data came from immunoSEQ multiplex PCR; TCRdb stores just in-frame clones and leaves some out. Altogether about 180,000 clones are present, about 90% being singletons, with the ten largest covering around 2.5%. Source material: peripheral blood. These receptors originate from a man aged 40-55 years with active or convalescent COVID-19.

The chain couples TRBV9 to TRBJ2-7; possible D gene TRBD1, 6 bases. This CDR3 contains 13 residues. Trimming took 0 bases from V and 6 from J, leaving 10 bases between them. Germline V lookup: CDR1 SGDLS, CDR2 YYNGEE. CDR3 residues: CASSVVLGAEQYF. CDR3 coding DNA: TGTGCCAGCAGCGTAGTGCTGGGGGCCGAGCAGTACTTC. The entire variable domain, with the rest obtained from reference TRBV9 and TRBJ2-7, is as follows: DSGVTQTPKHLITATGQRVTLRCSPRSGDLSVYWYQQSLDQGLQFLIQYYNGEERAKGNILERFSAQQFPDLHSELNLSSLELGDSALYFCASSVVLGAEQYFGPGTRLTVT.

The chain carries TRBV6-4 and TRBJ1-5, with a possible D match to TRBD1 (5 bases). Trimming removed 4 bases from V and 2 bases from J, with 9 bases in between. This CDR3 is 14 amino acids long. Germline CDR1 and CDR2: MRHNA and SNTAGT. CDR3 residues: CASSAGFGNQPQHF. CDR3 in DNA: TGTGCCAGCAGTGCAGGGTTCGGCAATCAGCCCCAGCATTTT.

V is TRBV28 and J is TRBJ2-3; D is unclear. Germline loops: CDR1 MDHEN, CDR2 SYDVKM. There are 15 residues in the CDR3. Trimming pared 3 bases from V and 7 bases from J, leaving 17 bases between. CDR3 DNA: TGTGCCAGCAGTTTTGAGAGAGGTTTGGCGAATACGCAGTATTTT. It translates to CASSFERGLANTQYF.

This rearrangement joins TRBV14 to TRBJ2-7; 11 bases are shared with TRBD1. Losses at the gene ends were 4 bases for V and 2 bases for J; bases not matched to a gene: 1. Germline CDR1 reads SGHDN; CDR2 reads FVKESK. The CDR3 is made up of 14 amino acids. This chain's CDR3 is CASSRTGGTYEQYF. The CDR3 bases are TGTGCCAGCAGCCGGACAGGGGGCACCTACGAGCAGTACTTC.

The chain links TRBV7-8 to TRBJ2-7; TRBD2 agrees at 10 bases. Germline V gene lookup returns CDR1 SGHVS and CDR2 FQNEAQ. The CDR3 runs 15 residues. Trimming removed 1 base from V and 6 bases from J; junction bases left unmatched: 6. CDR3 region: CASSLELAGVIEQYF. The DNA for the CDR3 is TGTGCCAGCAGCTTAGAGCTAGCGGGGGTTATCGAGCAGTACTTC.

The chain uses TRBV3-1 (or the pseudogene TRBV3-2) and TRBJ2-4; no definite D call. The germline gives CDR1 LGHDT, CDR2 YNNKEL (reference sequence). The CDR3 is 13 residues long. The V end was cut by 5 bases, the J end by 8 bases, with 13 bases between. CDR3 nucleotides: TGTGCCAGCAGCACCCGCGCGAACTACATTCAGTACTTC. This encodes CASSTRANYIQYF.

The chain joins TRBV6-5 to TRBJ1-2; D gene ambiguous. This CDR3 spans 13 amino acids. CDR1 MNHEY and CDR2 SVGAGI come from the germline V gene. V was shortened by 5 bases and J by 6 bases, with 13 bases between the two germline ends. The CDR3 DNA sequence: TGTGCCAGCAGTCCCGTGAGGTGGGATGGCTACACCTTC. Its translation: CASSPVRWDGYTF.

This chain uses TRBV18 with TRBJ2-5, with a possible D match to TRBD1 (7 bases). V was trimmed by 1 base and J by 2 bases, leaving 11 bases between them. CDR3 size: 15 residues. The V gene's germline CDR1 is KGHSH and CDR2 LQKENI. The CDR3 coding sequence is TGTGCCAGCTCACCACGCTCAGGGGGGCAAGAGACCCAGTACTTC. Amino acids: CASSPRSGGQETQYF. Complete variable domain (other parts from reference TRBV18 and TRBJ2-5): NAGVMQNPRHLVRRRGQEARLRCSPMKGHSHVYWYRQLPEEGLKFMVYLQKENIIDESGMPKERFSAEFPKEGPSILRIQQVVRGDSAAYFCASSPRSGGQETQYFGPGTRLLVL.

The CDR3 region is CAWSVLAGQLDGYSPLHF. CDR3 bases: TGTGCCTGGAGTGTATTGGCTGGACAGCTGGACGGGTATTCACCCCTCCACTTT. This chain links TRBV30 with TRBJ1-6; D is perhaps TRBD1 (6 bases). The CDR3 covers 18 residues. Germline-derived CDR1 and CDR2 are GTSNPN and SVGIG (reference sequence). Trimming stripped 0 bases from V and 8 bases from J, with 23 bases between. The complete variable domain, with remaining parts taken from reference TRBV30 and TRBJ1-6, reads SQTIHQWPATLVQPVGSPLSLECTVEGTSNPNLYWYRQAAGRGLQLLFYSVGIGQISSEVPQNLSASRPQDRQFILSSKKLLLSDSGFYLCAWSVLAGQLDGYSPLHFGNGTRLTVT.

The chain joins TRBV6-2 or TRBV6-3 to TRBJ1-5, with 9 bases that match TRBD1. Germline CDR1 is MNHEY and CDR2 is SVGEGT. After removal of 4 bases from V and 5 bases from J, the junction contained 9 bases not matched to a gene. CDR3 size: 16 residues. CDR3 amino acids: CASSLGPGQGHQPQHF. As DNA, the CDR3 is TGTGCCAGCAGTTTAGGACCGGGACAGGGTCATCAGCCCCAGCATTTT.

The V gene is TRBV5-4, the J gene TRBJ2-1, with D maybe TRBD2 (7 bases). V lost 3 bases and J lost 1, with 14 bases in between. CDR1 and CDR2 (germline): SGHNT, YYREEE (reference sequence). CDR3 size: 16 residues. The CDR3 DNA follows: TGTGCCAGCAGCTGGAGTAGGGGGGGTTCCTACAATGAGCAGTTCTTC. Translating gives CASSWSRGGSYNEQFF. Full variable domain (outside the CDR3, taken from reference TRBV5-4 and TRBJ2-1): ETGVTQSPTHLIKTRGQQVTLRCSSQSGHNTVSWYQQALGQGPQFIFQYYREEENGRGNFPPRFSGLQFPNYSSELNVNALELDDSALYLCASSWSRGGSYNEQFFGPGTRLTVL.

The gene calls are TRBV4-3 and TRBJ1-3, with D tentatively TRBD1 (5 bases). This CDR3 is 15 amino acids long. The germline V gene encodes CDR1 LGHNA and CDR2 YSLEER. V was trimmed by 1 base and J by 2 bases, leaving 9 bases between them. Here the CDR3 reads CASSQVREAGNTIYF. For the CDR3, the DNA is TGCGCCAGCAGCCAAGTCAGGGAAGCTGGAAACACCATATATTTT.

V gene TRBV20-1 combines with J gene TRBJ2-7; D is unclear. This CDR3 is 11 amino acids long. Deletions cut 3 bases from V and 2 bases from J, with 5 bases between. Looked up from germline, CDR1 is DFQATT and CDR2 is SNEGSKA (reference sequence). The CDR3 loop reads CSASPAYEQYF. Written as DNA, the CDR3 is TGCAGTGCTAGTCCGGCCTACGAGCAGTACTTC.

The rearrangement joins TRBV7-9 to TRBJ2-1; weak D call: TRBD2 (6 bases). Germline V CDR1 and CDR2: SEHNR, FQNEAQ (reference sequence). This CDR3 has 12 amino acids. With 5 bases removed from V and 7 bases from J, the gap between germline ends came to 9 bases. The CDR3, as DNA: TGTGCCAGCAGCCTGGGGAGGAATGAGCAGTTCTTC. Translated, it gives CASSLGRNEQFF.

CDR3 protein: CASSRTGIETQYF. DNA of the CDR3: TGTGCCAGCAGCCGGACAGGGATCGAGACCCAGTACTTC. V and J are TRBV7-2 and TRBJ2-5, with 8 nucleotides matching TRBD1. The V gene's germline CDR1 is SGHTA and CDR2 FQGNSA. The J segment lost 5 bases and the V segment lost 5 bases, leaving 4 bases of the junction unmatched. The CDR3 is 13 amino acids.

The chain links TRBV4-2 to TRBJ1-4; weak D call: TRBD1 (5 bases). This CDR3 contains 15 residues. V was clipped by 0 bases and J by 1 base, with 6 bases between them. Per germline, CDR1 LGHNA and CDR2 YNFKEQ. The CDR3 DNA reads TGTGCCAGCAGCCAAGAGGGGGGAACTAATGAAAAACTGTTTTTT. This translates into CASSQEGGTNEKLFF.

The V call is TRBV12-3 or TRBV12-4, the J call TRBJ1-1, with 9 bases matching TRBD1. This CDR3 has 13 amino acids. V lost 5 bases to trimming and J lost 9 bases; unmatched junction nucleotides: 7. Here the CDR3 DNA reads TGTGCCAGCAGTCAATCCGGGACAGGGCAAGCTTTCTTT. Its protein is CASSQSGTGQAFF.

The gene calls are TRBV10-1 and TRBJ2-7; possible D gene TRBD1, 5 bases. The length of the CDR3 is 16 residues. CDR1 is WNHNN and CDR2 is SYGVQD in the germline V gene (reference sequence). V lost 0 bases and J lost 5, with 17 bases in between. The CDR3 DNA reads as TGCGCCAGCAGTGAGTCTCCCTTGGACAAGCGCCACGAGCAGTACTTC. This codes for CASSESPLDKRHEQYF.

This clone was seen a single time. The V and J genes are TRBV11-1 and TRBJ1-1, with D maybe TRBD1 (5 bases). The V end lost 1 base, the J end lost 8 bases, and 14 bases lay between the germline ends. Germline CDR1 is SGHAT and CDR2 is FQDESV (reference sequence). The CDR3 spans 14 residues. The CDR3 DNA reads TGTGCCAGCAGCTTAGGGGCAGGGACTTCCGAAGCTTTCTTT. Translated: CASSLGAGTSEAFF.

The V call is TRBV7-9, the J call TRBJ2-1, with D unresolved. CDR1 is SEHNR and CDR2 is FQNEAQ in the germline V gene (reference sequence). The CDR3 is made up of 13 amino acids. The V and J ends lost 1 base and 6 bases respectively, with 7 bases between them. The DNA for the CDR3 is TGTGCCAGCAGCTTAGTCTCCCTCAATGAGCAGTTCTTC. Its protein product is CASSLVSLNEQFF.